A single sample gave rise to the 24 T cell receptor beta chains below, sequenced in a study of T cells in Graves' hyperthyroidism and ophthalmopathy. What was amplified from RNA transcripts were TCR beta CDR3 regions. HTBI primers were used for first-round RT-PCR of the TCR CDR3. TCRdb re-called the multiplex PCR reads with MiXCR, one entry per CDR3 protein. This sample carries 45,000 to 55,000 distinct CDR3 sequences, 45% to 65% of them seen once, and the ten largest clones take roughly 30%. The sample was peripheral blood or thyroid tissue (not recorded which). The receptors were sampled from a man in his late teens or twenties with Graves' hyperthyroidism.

CDR3 region: CASSTPGRGTNYGYTF. In DNA, the CDR3 is TGTGCCAGTAGTACCCCGGGGCGGGGGACGAACTATGGCTACACCTTC. This rearrangement joins TRBV19 to TRBJ1-2; D perhaps matches TRBD1 (5 bases). The germline V gene has CDR1 LNHDA and CDR2 SQIVND (reference sequence). Trimming left V 4 bases short and J 2 bases short, with 17 bases between. The CDR3 sequence is 16 residues long.

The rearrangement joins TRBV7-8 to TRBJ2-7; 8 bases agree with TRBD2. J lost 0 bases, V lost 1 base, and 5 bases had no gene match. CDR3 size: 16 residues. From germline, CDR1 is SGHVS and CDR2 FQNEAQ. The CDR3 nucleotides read TGTGCCAGCAGCTTAGTTGATAGCGGGATCTCCTACGAGCAGTACTTC. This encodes CASSLVDSGISYEQYF.

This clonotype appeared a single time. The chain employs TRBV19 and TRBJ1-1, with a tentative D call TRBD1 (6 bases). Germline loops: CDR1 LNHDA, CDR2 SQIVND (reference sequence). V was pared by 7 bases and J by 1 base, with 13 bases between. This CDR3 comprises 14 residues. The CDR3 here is CASTPTGTNTEAFF. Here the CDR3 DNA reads TGTGCCAGTACCCCAACAGGGACGAACACTGAAGCTTTCTTT.

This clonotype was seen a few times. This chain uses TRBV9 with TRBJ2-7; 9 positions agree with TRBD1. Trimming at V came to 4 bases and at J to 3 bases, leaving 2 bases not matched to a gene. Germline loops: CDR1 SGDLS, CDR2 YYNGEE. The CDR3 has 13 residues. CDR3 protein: CASSSGQGYEQYF. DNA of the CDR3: TGTGCCAGCAGCTCGGGACAGGGCTACGAGCAGTACTTC.

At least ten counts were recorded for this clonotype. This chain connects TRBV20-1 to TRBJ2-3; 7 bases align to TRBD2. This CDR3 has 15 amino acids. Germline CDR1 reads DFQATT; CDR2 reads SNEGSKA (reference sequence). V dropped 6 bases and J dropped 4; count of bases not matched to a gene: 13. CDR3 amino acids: CSAPAVAGVADTQYF. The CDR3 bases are TGCAGTGCCCCCGCGGTCGCGGGAGTGGCAGATACGCAGTATTTT.

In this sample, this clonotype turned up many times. CDR3 sequence reads: CASSEGTAGQPQHF. CDR3 nucleotides: TGTGCCAGCAGCGAGGGGACAGCGGGTCAGCCCCAGCATTTT. The V call is TRBV12-3 or TRBV12-4, the J call TRBJ1-5, with 7 bases aligning to TRBD1. V dropped 6 bases and J dropped 6; count of bases not matched to a gene: 8. The CDR3 length is 14 residues.

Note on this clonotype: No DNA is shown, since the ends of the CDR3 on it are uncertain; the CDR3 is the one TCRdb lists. The CDR3 is CASSFYICSVLGDTSNYGYTF. The chain carries TRBV11-2 and TRBJ1-2; the DNA was not used to check the table's D call, TRBD1. The length of the CDR3 is 21 amino acids, counting both ends. CDR1 and CDR2 from the germline V gene are SGHAT and FQNNGV.

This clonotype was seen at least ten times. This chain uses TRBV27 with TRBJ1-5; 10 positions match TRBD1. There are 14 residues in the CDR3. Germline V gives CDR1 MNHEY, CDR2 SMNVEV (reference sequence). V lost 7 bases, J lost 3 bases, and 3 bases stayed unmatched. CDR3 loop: CASNDRGPNQPQHF. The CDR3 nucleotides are TGTGCCAGCAATGACAGGGGGCCCAATCAGCCCCAGCATTTT.

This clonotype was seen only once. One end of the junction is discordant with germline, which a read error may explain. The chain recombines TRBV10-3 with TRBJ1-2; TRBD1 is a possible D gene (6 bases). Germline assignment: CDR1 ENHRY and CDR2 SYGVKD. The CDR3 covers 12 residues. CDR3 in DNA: TGTGCCATCAGGGAGTCGGGGGGCGGCTACACCTTC. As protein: CAIRESGGGYTF.

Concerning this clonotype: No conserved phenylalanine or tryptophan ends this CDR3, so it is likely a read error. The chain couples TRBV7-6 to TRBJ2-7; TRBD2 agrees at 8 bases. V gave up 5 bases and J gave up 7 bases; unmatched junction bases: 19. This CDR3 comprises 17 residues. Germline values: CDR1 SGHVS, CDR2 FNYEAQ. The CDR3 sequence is CASSNGGSRGAGVEQYL. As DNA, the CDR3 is TGTGCCAGCAGCAACGGAGGAAGTCGCGGAGCGGGGGTTGAGCAGTACCTC.

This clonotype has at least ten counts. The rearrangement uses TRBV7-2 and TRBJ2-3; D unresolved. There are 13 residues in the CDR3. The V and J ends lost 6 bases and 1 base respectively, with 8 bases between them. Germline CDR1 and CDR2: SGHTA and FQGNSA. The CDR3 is CASRKAGTDTQYF. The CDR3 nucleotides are TGTGCCAGCAGGAAAGCAGGCACAGATACGCAGTATTTT.

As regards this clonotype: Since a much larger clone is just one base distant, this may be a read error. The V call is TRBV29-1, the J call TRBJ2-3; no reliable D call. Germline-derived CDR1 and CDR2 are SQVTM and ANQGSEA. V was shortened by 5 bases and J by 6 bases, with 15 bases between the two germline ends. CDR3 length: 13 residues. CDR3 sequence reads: CSVPGRLVDTQYF. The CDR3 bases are TGCAGCGTTCCCGGACGGTTGGTGGATACGCAGTATTTT.

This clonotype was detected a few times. CDR3 region: CASSYSVLVIDYEQYF. The CDR3 nucleotides are TGTGCCAGCAGTTACTCGGTATTAGTAATTGACTACGAGCAGTACTTC. This chain joins TRBV6-2 or TRBV6-3 and TRBJ2-7; D gene unclear. The germline V gene has CDR1 MNHEY and CDR2 SVGEGT. Trimming left V 0 bases short and J 3 bases short, with 15 bases between. There are 16 residues in the CDR3.

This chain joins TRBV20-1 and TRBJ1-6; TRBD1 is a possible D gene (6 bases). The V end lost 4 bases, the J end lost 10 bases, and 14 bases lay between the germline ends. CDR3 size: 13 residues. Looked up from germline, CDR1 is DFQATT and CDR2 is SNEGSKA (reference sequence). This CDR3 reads CSAILRGRSPLHF. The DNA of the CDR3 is TGCAGTGCTATTCTCAGGGGCCGGTCACCCCTCCACTTT.

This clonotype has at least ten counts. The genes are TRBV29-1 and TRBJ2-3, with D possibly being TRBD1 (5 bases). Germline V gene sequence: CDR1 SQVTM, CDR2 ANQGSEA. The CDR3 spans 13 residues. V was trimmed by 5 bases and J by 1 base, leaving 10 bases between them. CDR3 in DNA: TGCAGCGTTTCCCTACAGGGCACAGATACGCAGTATTTT. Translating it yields CSVSLQGTDTQYF.

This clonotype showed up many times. The CDR3 protein is CASSKGTSGHSYEQYF. The CDR3 region has the DNA TGTGCCAGCAGCAAGGGGACTAGCGGACACTCCTACGAGCAGTACTTC. This rearrangement joins TRBV7-2 to TRBJ2-7, with 11 bases matching TRBD2. With 5 bases clipped from V and 0 bases from J, the junction kept 6 bases outside the gene matches. CDR1 and CDR2 from the germline V gene are SGHTA and FQGNSA. This CDR3 contains 16 residues.

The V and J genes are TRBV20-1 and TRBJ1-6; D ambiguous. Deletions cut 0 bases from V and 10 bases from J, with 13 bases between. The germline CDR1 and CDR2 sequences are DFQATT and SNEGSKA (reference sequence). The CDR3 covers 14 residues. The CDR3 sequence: CSARDPTQASPLHF. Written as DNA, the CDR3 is TGCAGTGCTAGAGATCCAACTCAGGCGTCACCCCTCCACTTT.

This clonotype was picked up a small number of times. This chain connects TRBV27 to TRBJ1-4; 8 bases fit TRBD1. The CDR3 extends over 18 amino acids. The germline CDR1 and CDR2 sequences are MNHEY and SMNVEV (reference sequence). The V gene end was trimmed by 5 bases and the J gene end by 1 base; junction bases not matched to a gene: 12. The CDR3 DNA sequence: TGTGCCAGCAGTCCCCACAGGGGGTCGGGGGAAACTAATGAAAAACTGTTTTTT. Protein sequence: CASSPHRGSGETNEKLFF. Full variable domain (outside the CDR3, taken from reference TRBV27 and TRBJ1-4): EAQVTQNPRYLITVTGKKLTVTCSQNMNHEYMSWYRQDPGLGLRQIYYSMNVEVTDKGDVPEGYKVSRKEKRNFPLILESPSPNQTSLYFCASSPHRGSGETNEKLFFGSGTQLSVL.

CDR3 bases: TGTGCCAGCAGAATCGAAGGGGGGGCTGGTACTGAAGCTTTCTTT. This sequence encodes CASRIEGGAGTEAFF. J is TRBJ1-1 and V is TRBV7-2; possible D gene TRBD1, 6 bases. The CDR3 has 15 amino acids. V lost 6 bases to trimming and J lost 5 bases, with 19 bases between them. In germline, CDR1 is SGHTA, CDR2 FQGNSA. The whole variable domain, filled in from reference TRBV7-2 and TRBJ1-1, reads GAGVSQSPSNKVTEKGKDVELRCDPISGHTALYWYRQSLGQGLEFLIYFQGNSAPDKSGLPSDRFSAERTGGSVSTLTIQRTQQEDSAVYLCASRIEGGAGTEAFFGQGTRLTVV.

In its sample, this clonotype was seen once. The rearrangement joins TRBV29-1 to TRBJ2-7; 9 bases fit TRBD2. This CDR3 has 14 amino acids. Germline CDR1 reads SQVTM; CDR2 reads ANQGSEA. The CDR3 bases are TGCGTTGCGGGGGGGCCCGAGGGGTCCTACGAGCAGTACTTC. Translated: CVAGGPEGSYEQYF.

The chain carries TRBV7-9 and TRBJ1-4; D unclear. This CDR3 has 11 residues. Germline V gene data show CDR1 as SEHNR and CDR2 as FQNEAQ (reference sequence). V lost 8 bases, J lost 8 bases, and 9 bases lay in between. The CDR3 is CASGQAEKLFF. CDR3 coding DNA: TGTGCCAGCGGCCAGGCCGAAAAACTGTTTTTT.

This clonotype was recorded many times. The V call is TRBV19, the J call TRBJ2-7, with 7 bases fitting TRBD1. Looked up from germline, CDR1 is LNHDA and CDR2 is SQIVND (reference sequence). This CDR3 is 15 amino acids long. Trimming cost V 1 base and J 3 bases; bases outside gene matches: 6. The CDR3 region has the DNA TGTGCCAGTAGTATAGGGCAGGGGGAACTCTACGAGCAGTACTTC. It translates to CASSIGQGELYEQYF.

The CDR3 protein is CASSLMGRWTDTQYF. The CDR3 DNA sequence: TGTGCCAGCAGTTTGATGGGAAGGTGGACAGATACGCAGTATTTT. The chain recombines TRBV2 with TRBJ2-3, with D hard to call. The CDR3 is made up of 15 amino acids. Trimming took off 5 bases at V and 3 bases at J, with 15 bases between the two ends. Germline values: CDR1 SNHLY, CDR2 FYNNEI.

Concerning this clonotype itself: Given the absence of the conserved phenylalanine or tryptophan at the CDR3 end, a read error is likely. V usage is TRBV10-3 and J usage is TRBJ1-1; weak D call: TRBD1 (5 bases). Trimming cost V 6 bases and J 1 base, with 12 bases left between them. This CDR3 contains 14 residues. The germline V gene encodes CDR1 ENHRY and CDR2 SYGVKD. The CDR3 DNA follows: TGTGCCATCAGACCAAATCAGGGGAACACTGAAGCTTTCCGA. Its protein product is CAIRPNQGNTEAFR.